This paragraph reports one TCR beta chain. Its target is not known. The entry originates in a study of cytomegalovirus exposure and HLA in healthy donors. The V segment lost 4 bases and the J segment 4 bases; nucleotides outside the gene matches: 0. In germline, CDR1 is MGHRA, CDR2 YSYEKL. The CDR3 contains 15 residues. Study outcomes and limitations: Reports state that TCR beta sequences accurately predicted most subjects' HLA-A and HLA-B alleles. In terms of immune exposure information, only CMV serostatus was available.

60 Vbeta and 13 Jbeta primers were used in PCR. The data were produced by immunoSEQ multiplex PCR, yet TCRdb's version contains in-frame clones alone and is incomplete. The sample gives about 100,000 clones, less than 85% of which show up once; approximately 5% is in the top ten. This receptor was identified in a woman younger than 35 in good health and CMV-seropositive. The chain links TRBV4-1 to TRBJ2-3, with 15 bases that match TRBD2. What was sequenced was PBMCs. CDR3: CASSRTSGRADTQYF. Here the CDR3 DNA reads TGCGCCAGCAGCCGGACTAGCGGGAGGGCAGATACGCAGTATTTT.